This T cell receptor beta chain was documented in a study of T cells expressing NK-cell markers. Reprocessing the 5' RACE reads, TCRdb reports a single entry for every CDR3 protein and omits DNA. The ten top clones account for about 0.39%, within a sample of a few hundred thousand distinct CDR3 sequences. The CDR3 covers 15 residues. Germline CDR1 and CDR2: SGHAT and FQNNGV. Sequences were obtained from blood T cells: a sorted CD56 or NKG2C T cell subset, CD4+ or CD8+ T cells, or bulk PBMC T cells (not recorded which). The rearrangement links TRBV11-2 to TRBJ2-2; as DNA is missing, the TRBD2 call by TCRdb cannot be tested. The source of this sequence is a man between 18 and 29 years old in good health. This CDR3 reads CASSFKLAGTGELFF.